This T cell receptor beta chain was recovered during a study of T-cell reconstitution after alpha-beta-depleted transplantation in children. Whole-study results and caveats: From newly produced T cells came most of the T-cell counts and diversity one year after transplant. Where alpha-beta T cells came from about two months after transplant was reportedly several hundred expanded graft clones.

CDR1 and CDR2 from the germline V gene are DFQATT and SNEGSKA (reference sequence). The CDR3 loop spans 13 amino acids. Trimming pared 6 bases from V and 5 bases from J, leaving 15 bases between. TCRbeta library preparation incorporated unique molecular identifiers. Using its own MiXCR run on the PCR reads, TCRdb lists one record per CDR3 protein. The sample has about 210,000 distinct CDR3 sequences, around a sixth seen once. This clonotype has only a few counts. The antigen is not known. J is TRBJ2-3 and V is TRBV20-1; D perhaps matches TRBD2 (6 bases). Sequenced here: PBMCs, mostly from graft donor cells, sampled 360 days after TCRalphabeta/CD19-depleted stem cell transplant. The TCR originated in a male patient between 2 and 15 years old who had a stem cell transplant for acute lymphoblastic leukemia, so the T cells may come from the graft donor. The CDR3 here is CSARLVGGDTQYF. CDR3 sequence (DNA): TGCAGTGCCAGACTAGTTGGGGGAGATACGCAGTATTTT.